One sample yielded the 15 T cell receptor beta chains listed below, sequenced in a study of blood T cells in healthy people across ages. Alongside a J-beta primer mix, a sample-barcoded 5' primer served in a second PCR lasting roughly 7 to 11 cycles. TCRdb ran MiXCR on the 5' RACE reads and lists one entry per CDR3 protein. The sample carries about 640,000 distinct CDR3 sequences, roughly three fifths recorded once. The sequencing input was blood. The receptors shown here come from a man aged 55 to 70 in good health.

As for this clonotype: A much larger clone lies one base from this, so it may be a read error. This chain links TRBV29-1 with TRBJ2-5; D possibly matches TRBD1 or TRBD2 (5 bases each). This CDR3 is 12 amino acids long. Germline CDR1 is SQVTM and CDR2 is ANQGSEA. V was clipped by 6 bases and J by 11 bases, with 19 bases between them. For the CDR3, the DNA is TGCAGCGTCGCTCTAGGGACGGGAAGGCAGTACTTC. Protein sequence: CSVALGTGRQYF. Complete variable domain (other parts from reference TRBV29-1 and TRBJ2-5): SAVISQKPSRDICQRGTSLTIQCQVDSQVTMMFWYRQQPGQSLTLIATANQGSEATYESGFVIDKFPISRPNLTFSTLTVSNMSPEDSSIYLCSVALGTGRQYFGPGTRLLVL.

This clonotype was recorded many times. The rearrangement links TRBV12-3 or TRBV12-4 to TRBJ1-2, with unresolved D. V lost 9 bases and J lost 0, with 23 bases in between. The CDR3 contains 17 residues. CDR3 amino acids: CASRLNREGVSNYGYTF. The CDR3 nucleotides read TGTGCCAGTAGATTAAACAGAGAGGGCGTATCTAACTATGGCTACACCTTC.

With regard to this clonotype: A junction end diverges from the germline sequence, so it may reflect a read error. This chain connects TRBV10-3 to TRBJ2-7, with 11 bases fitting TRBD2. There are 11 residues in the CDR3. Germline V gene data show CDR1 as ENHRY and CDR2 as SYGVKD. The CDR3 is CATQLAGVQYF. As DNA, the CDR3 is TGCGCCACCCAACTAGCGGGGGTGCAGTACTTC.

This clonotype has just a few counts. The V call is TRBV6-5, the J call TRBJ2-5; D may be TRBD1 (5 bases). The CDR3 contains 16 residues. Germline V gene data show CDR1 as MNHEY and CDR2 as SVGAGI. The V gene lost 4 bases and the J gene lost 2 bases, with 17 bases spanning the gap. DNA for the CDR3: TGTGCCAGCAGTTTAAACCCGACAGACCTTCAAGAGACCCAGTACTTC. It codes for CASSLNPTDLQETQYF.

V is TRBV3-1 and J is TRBJ2-5; D ambiguous. CDR1 is LGHDT, CDR2 YNNKEL, per germline (reference sequence). The CDR3 contains 13 residues. Trimming shortened V by 3 bases and J by 4 bases, and 9 bases separated the two germline ends. This chain's CDR3 is CASSQIVGETQYF. As DNA, the CDR3 is TGTGCCAGCAGCCAGATAGTGGGAGAGACCCAGTACTTC.

The chain joins TRBV20-1 to TRBJ2-7; TRBD1 matches at 7 bases. With 6 bases clipped from V and 1 base from J, the junction kept 3 bases outside the gene matches. CDR1 is DFQATT, CDR2 SNEGSKA, per germline (reference sequence). CDR3 size: 12 residues. The CDR3 coding sequence is TGCAGTGCCAAGACAGGGTCCTACGAGCAGTACTTC. This gives the protein CSAKTGSYEQYF.

A note on this clonotype: At one of its ends the junction is not consistent with the germline gene, which may arise from a read error. V gene TRBV27 combines with J gene TRBJ1-2, with D possibly TRBD1 on 5 matching bases. The germline V gene has CDR1 MNHEY and CDR2 SMNVEV (reference sequence). This CDR3 spans 19 amino acids. The CDR3 DNA is TGTGCCAGCAGTCCAAGCCCCCCAATCAAGGACACGTCAAGCTATGACTACACCTTC. This gives the protein CASSPSPPIKDTSSYDYTF.

The rearrangement uses TRBV7-2 and TRBJ2-7, with TRBD2 as a possible D gene (6 bases). This CDR3 is 15 amino acids long. Germline assignment: CDR1 SGHTA and CDR2 FQGNSA. The V gene lost 0 bases and the J gene lost 1 base, with 10 bases spanning the gap. CDR3 residues: CASSLALGRSYEQYF. CDR3 nucleotides: TGTGCCAGCAGCTTAGCCCTAGGGAGGTCCTACGAGCAGTACTTC. Filled out from reference TRBV7-2 and TRBJ2-7, the complete variable domain reads GAGVSQSPSNKVTEKGKDVELRCDPISGHTALYWYRQSLGQGLEFLIYFQGNSAPDKSGLPSDRFSAERTGGSVSTLTIQRTQQEDSAVYLCASSLALGRSYEQYFGPGTRLTVT.

This clonotype was counted between two and nine times. This chain joins TRBV11-2 and TRBJ2-1; TRBD1 aligns across 10 bases. The CDR3 is made up of 15 amino acids. V dropped 2 bases and J dropped 6; count of bases not matched to a gene: 4. The germline gives CDR1 SGHAT, CDR2 FQNNGV. CDR3 coding DNA: TGTGCCAGCAGCTTACAGGGACAGGGGTTCAATGAGCAGTTCTTC. Translation: CASSLQGQGFNEQFF.

The genes are TRBV12-3 or TRBV12-4 and TRBJ1-6; 10 nucleotides line up with TRBD1. CDR3 length equals 15 residues. With 3 bases clipped from V and 8 bases from J, the junction kept 4 bases outside the gene matches. CDR3 in DNA: TGTGCCAGCAGTTTCGGGGGACAGGGGCATTCACCCCTCCACTTT. This codes for CASSFGGQGHSPLHF.

This clonotype has only a few counts. The rearrangement links TRBV12-3 or TRBV12-4 to TRBJ1-2, with a tentative D call TRBD1 (5 bases). The CDR3 is 15 amino acids. The V end lost 1 base, the J end lost 3 bases, and 12 bases lay between the germline ends. The CDR3 reads CASSLDRQRDYGYTF. In DNA, the CDR3 is TGTGCCAGCAGTTTAGACAGGCAGCGCGACTATGGCTACACCTTC.

This chain uses TRBV20-1 with TRBJ2-1; D gene uncertain. The V gene lost 3 bases and the J gene lost 8 bases, with 5 bases spanning the gap. Germline-derived CDR1 and CDR2 are DFQATT and SNEGSKA (reference sequence). The CDR3 spans 10 residues. This chain's CDR3 is CSASDHEQFF. In DNA form, the CDR3 reads TGCAGTGCTAGCGACCATGAGCAGTTCTTC.

The CDR3 DNA reads as TGCAGTGCTAGGCGCCTAGGGGGGGACGGGGAGACCCAGTACTTC. This sequence encodes CSARRLGGDGETQYF. The chain carries TRBV20-1 and TRBJ2-5; TRBD2 might be the D (7 bases). This CDR3 contains 15 residues. Germline loops: CDR1 DFQATT, CDR2 SNEGSKA (reference sequence). The ends were cut back, 3 bases at V and 5 bases at J, with 19 bases in the middle.

This chain uses TRBV7-9 with TRBJ1-6; 9 bases line up with TRBD1. CDR3 length: 15 amino acids. The V and J ends lost 5 bases and 10 bases, in that order; junction bases with no gene match: 9. From germline, CDR1 is SEHNR and CDR2 FQNEAQ (reference sequence). DNA for the CDR3: TGTGCCAGCAGCCCCGGACAGGGGATGGGATCACCCCTCCACTTT. Amino acid sequence: CASSPGQGMGSPLHF. The full variable domain, rest sourced from reference TRBV7-9 and TRBJ1-6, is DTGVSQNPRHKITKRGQNVTFRCDPISEHNRLYWYRQTLGQGPEFLTYFQNEAQLEKSRLLSDRFSAERPKGSFSTLEIQRTEQGDSAMYLCASSPGQGMGSPLHFGNGTRLTVT.

This clonotype was recorded a few times. The chain couples TRBV4-2 to TRBJ2-1; TRBD1 matches 8 bases. Germline assignment: CDR1 LGHNA and CDR2 YNFKEQ. CDR3 length: 15 amino acids. Unmatched junction bases numbered 4, after V lost 2 bases and J lost 4 bases. The CDR3 spells CASSQRTGNYNEQFF. The CDR3 region has the DNA TGTGCCAGCAGCCAACGGACAGGGAATTACAATGAGCAGTTCTTC.